Below are 21 T cell receptor beta chains sequenced from a single sample in a study of blood T cell repertoires in COVID-19. Sequencing used immunoSEQ multiplex PCR; TCRdb keeps in-frame clones, though not all of them. This table holds over 200,000 clones, more than 85% found once. The sample consisted of peripheral blood. These receptors originate from a middle-aged man with acute or convalescent COVID-19.

This clone has only a few counts. V and J are TRBV19 and TRBJ1-2; D might be TRBD1 (6 bases). V gave up 6 bases and J gave up 3 bases, with 8 bases separating them. Germline assignment: CDR1 LNHDA and CDR2 SQIVND (reference sequence). The CDR3 is made up of 12 amino acids. The CDR3 region has the DNA TGTGCCAGTAGCAACAGGGACTATGGCTACACCTTC. This translates into CASSNRDYGYTF. Using reference TRBV19 and TRBJ1-2 for the parts outside the CDR3, the full variable domain is DGGITQSPKYLFRKEGQNVTLSCEQNLNHDAMYWYRQDPGQGLRLIYYSQIVNDFQKGDIAEGYSVSREKKESFPLTVTSAQKNPTAFYLCASSNRDYGYTFGSGTRLTVV.

The V and J genes are TRBV18 and TRBJ1-3, with a tentative D call TRBD1 (5 bases). Germline CDR1 is KGHSH and CDR2 is LQKENI. Trimming removed 5 bases from V and 4 bases from J, with 15 bases in between. The CDR3 length is 15 residues. The CDR3 DNA is TGTGCCAGCTCATCGCAGGGTGTATCAGGAAACACCATATATTTT. Translation: CASSSQGVSGNTIYF.

The chain employs TRBV5-4 and TRBJ2-2; TRBD2 might be the D (5 bases). This CDR3 region has 12 residues. The germline V gene encodes CDR1 SGHNT and CDR2 YYREEE (reference sequence). The V end lost 5 bases, the J end lost 7 bases, and 9 bases lay between the germline ends. CDR3 sequence reads: CASRLGSGELFF. CDR3 DNA: TGTGCCAGCAGACTGGGGAGCGGGGAGCTGTTTTTT.

Many counts were recorded for this clone. Other DNA sequences in this specimen translate into the identical CDR3. The CDR3 bases are TGTGCCACCAGCAGAGAAGGCCAGGGGGAGACCCAGTACTTC. Translation gives CATSREGQGETQYF. V gene TRBV15 combines with J gene TRBJ2-5; D is perhaps TRBD1 (6 bases). The CDR3 spans 14 residues. In germline, CDR1 is LNHNV, CDR2 YYDKDF (reference sequence). The V end was cut by 0 bases, the J end by 5 bases, with 10 bases between.

The gene calls are TRBV27 and TRBJ2-5; the match to TRBD2 covers 7 bases. After removal of 6 bases from V and 4 bases from J, the junction contained 5 bases not matched to a gene. Germline V lookup: CDR1 MNHEY, CDR2 SMNVEV (reference sequence). The CDR3 runs to 13 residues. In DNA form, the CDR3 reads TGTGCCAGCAGCAACCCGGGAGGAGAGACCCAGTACTTC. Protein product: CASSNPGGETQYF.

This clone was picked up a small number of times. J is TRBJ1-2 and V is TRBV6-6, with 9 bases aligning to TRBD1. Germline CDR1 and CDR2: MNHNY and SVGAGI (reference sequence). Trimming at V came to 5 bases and at J to 4 bases, leaving 14 bases not matched to a gene. The CDR3 consists of 17 residues. CDR3 sequence reads: CASSRISDRGVGYGYTF. CDR3 nucleotides: TGTGCCAGCAGTCGTATCTCGGACAGGGGCGTTGGCTATGGCTACACCTTC.

The chain combines TRBV28 with TRBJ2-3; TRBD2 agrees at 7 bases. There are 15 residues in the CDR3. Germline CDR1 and CDR2: MDHEN and SYDVKM. V was pared by 4 bases and J by 8 bases, with 12 bases of the junction left unmatched. The CDR3 loop is CASSSVLAGEGTQYF. CDR3 in DNA: TGTGCCAGCAGTTCCGTTTTGGCGGGAGAAGGTACGCAGTATTTT.

The gene calls are TRBV3-1 (or the pseudogene TRBV3-2) and TRBJ2-1; D possibly corresponds to TRBD2 (6 bases). Germline V gives CDR1 LGHDT, CDR2 YNNKEL (reference sequence). V lost 0 bases to trimming and J lost 7 bases, with 7 bases between them. CDR3 length equals 13 residues. The CDR3 DNA is TGTGCCAGCAGCCAAGAGGGAGGAAATGAGCAGTTCTTC. Translating it yields CASSQEGGNEQFF.

This clone is a singleton in its sample. This chain joins TRBV19 and TRBJ2-7; 7 bases fit TRBD1. Germline V gives CDR1 LNHDA, CDR2 SQIVND (reference sequence). After removal of 6 bases from V and 0 bases from J, the junction contained 14 bases not matched to a gene. This CDR3 region has 17 residues. The CDR3 here is CASSSPPVTGNSYEQYF. The CDR3 region has the DNA TGTGCCAGTAGCTCCCCCCCAGTGACAGGGAACTCCTACGAGCAGTACTTC.

This clone was counted between two and nine times. The V call is TRBV7-9, the J call TRBJ2-7; D perhaps matches TRBD2 (5 bases). The CDR3 runs to 14 residues. CDR1 is SEHNR, CDR2 FQNEAQ, per germline (reference sequence). The V end was cut by 4 bases, the J end by 2 bases, with 12 bases between. The CDR3 protein is CASSSSPGAYEQYF. CDR3 nucleotides: TGTGCCAGCAGCTCATCCCCCGGGGCCTACGAGCAGTACTTC.

The chain recombines TRBV27 with TRBJ2-7; 7 bases align to TRBD1. Germline V CDR1 and CDR2: MNHEY, SMNVEV (reference sequence). The CDR3 loop spans 15 amino acids. The V segment lost 6 bases and the J segment 4 bases; nucleotides outside the gene matches: 12. The CDR3 here is CASSRQGIPGYEQYF. In DNA form, the CDR3 reads TGTGCCAGCAGCCGACAGGGTATCCCCGGGTACGAGCAGTACTTC.

Notes on this clone: The same CDR3 is also encoded by other DNA sequences in this sample. The chain employs TRBV19 and TRBJ2-3; D is possibly TRBD2 (7 bases). CDR1 and CDR2 (germline): LNHDA, SQIVND (reference sequence). V was pared by 6 bases and J by 3 bases, with 13 bases between. This CDR3 spans 14 amino acids. CDR3 sequence reads: CASSLGGGTDTQYF. The CDR3 bases are TGTGCCAGTAGCCTAGGGGGGGGAACAGATACGCAGTATTTT.

The chain combines TRBV30 with TRBJ2-2; 9 nucleotides align to TRBD1. The germline gives CDR1 GTSNPN, CDR2 SVGIG (reference sequence). Germline trimming cut 5 bases from V and 5 bases from J; bases unmatched to any gene: 0. The CDR3 is 12 residues long. The chain's CDR3 is CAWGTGTGELFF. The DNA of the CDR3 is TGTGCCTGGGGGACAGGGACCGGGGAGCTGTTTTTT.

The chain recombines TRBV18 with TRBJ2-3, with D unresolved. Trimming removed 3 bases at V and 2 bases at J, with 6 bases between. The CDR3 is 13 residues long. CDR1 and CDR2 (germline): KGHSH, LQKENI. CDR3 region: CASSPRFTDTQYF. The CDR3 nucleotides read TGTGCCAGCTCACCCAGATTCACAGATACGCAGTATTTT. The full variable domain, rest sourced from reference TRBV18 and TRBJ2-3, is NAGVMQNPRHLVRRRGQEARLRCSPMKGHSHVYWYRQLPEEGLKFMVYLQKENIIDESGMPKERFSAEFPKEGPSILRIQQVVRGDSAAYFCASSPRFTDTQYFGPGTRLTVL.

The chain uses TRBV5-6 and TRBJ1-2, with 8 bases fitting TRBD1. This CDR3 has 17 amino acids. Germline CDR1 and CDR2: SGHDT and YYEEEE. V lost 1 base to trimming and J lost 1 base; unmatched junction nucleotides: 9. DNA of the CDR3: TGTGCCAGCAGCTTGATTGGGACAGGATTATTTAACTATGGCTACACCTTC. Translation: CASSLIGTGLFNYGYTF.

This chain links TRBV5-1 with TRBJ2-7; no clear D gene. The germline V gene encodes CDR1 SGHRS and CDR2 YFSETQ. CDR3 size: 15 residues. Trimming pared 2 bases from V and 2 bases from J, leaving 14 bases between. The CDR3: CASSLSPGAAYEQYF. CDR3 nucleotide sequence: TGCGCCAGCAGCTTATCTCCGGGTGCAGCCTACGAGCAGTACTTC.

V usage is TRBV28 and J usage is TRBJ1-1; 7 nucleotides match TRBD1. Germline V gene sequence: CDR1 MDHEN, CDR2 SYDVKM. The CDR3 length is 13 residues. V lost 6 bases to trimming and J lost 6 bases; unmatched junction nucleotides: 7. CDR3 loop: CASSQRQGPEAFF. In nucleotides, the CDR3 is TGTGCCAGCAGCCAGCGACAGGGCCCTGAAGCTTTCTTT.

This sequence joins TRBV2 and TRBJ1-4; D is unresolved. Trimming stripped 6 bases from V and 0 bases from J, with 8 bases between. The CDR3 consists of 14 residues. The germline gives CDR1 SNHLY, CDR2 FYNNEI. CDR3 amino acids: CASRAQATNEKLFF. CDR3 coding DNA: TGTGCCAGCAGGGCACAAGCAACTAATGAAAAACTGTTTTTT.

The chain combines TRBV5-4 with TRBJ2-2, with 10 nucleotides matching TRBD2. CDR1 and CDR2 from the germline V gene are SGHNT and YYREEE (reference sequence). V lost 4 bases and J lost 1; bases outside the gene matches: 4. The CDR3 sequence is 16 residues long. This CDR3 reads CASSSGGAGNTGELFF. The CDR3 DNA follows: TGTGCCAGCAGCAGCGGGGGGGCAGGGAACACCGGGGAGCTGTTTTTT. Full variable domain (rest looked up from reference TRBV5-4 and TRBJ2-2): ETGVTQSPTHLIKTRGQQVTLRCSSQSGHNTVSWYQQALGQGPQFIFQYYREEENGRGNFPPRFSGLQFPNYSSELNVNALELDDSALYLCASSSGGAGNTGELFFGEGSRLTVL.

With regard to this clone: This sample includes further DNA sequences coding for the same CDR3. The chain couples TRBV30 to TRBJ2-5, with a weak D call TRBD1 (6 bases). Between the trimmed V and J ends, which lost 2 bases and 1 base, there was a span of 11 bases. The CDR3 length is 14 residues. CDR1 and CDR2 (germline): GTSNPN, SVGIG (reference sequence). CDR3 in DNA: TGTGCCTGGAGTCGGGACACTCTCCAAGAGACCCAGTACTTC. This codes for CAWSRDTLQETQYF.

J is TRBJ2-6 and V is TRBV18; the D gene is possibly TRBD2 (6 bases). Germline loops: CDR1 KGHSH, CDR2 LQKENI. The CDR3 covers 17 residues. Trimming stripped 6 bases from V and 3 bases from J, with 18 bases between. The CDR3 is CASSRDSSTGGANVLTF. In DNA form, the CDR3 reads TGTGCCAGCTCCCGGGACTCATCGACCGGTGGGGCCAACGTCCTGACTTTC.